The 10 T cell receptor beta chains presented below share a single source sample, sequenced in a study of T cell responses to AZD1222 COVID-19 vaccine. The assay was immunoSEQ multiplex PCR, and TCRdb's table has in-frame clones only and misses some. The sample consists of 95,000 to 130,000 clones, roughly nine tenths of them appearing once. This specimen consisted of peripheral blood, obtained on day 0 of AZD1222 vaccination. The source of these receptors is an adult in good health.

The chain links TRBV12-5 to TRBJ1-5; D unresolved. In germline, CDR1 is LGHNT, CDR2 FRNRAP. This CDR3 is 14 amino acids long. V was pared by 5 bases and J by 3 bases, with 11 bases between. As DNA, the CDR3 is TGTGCTAGTGGTCCGCCGACGATCAATCAGCCCCAGCATTTT. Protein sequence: CASGPPTINQPQHF.

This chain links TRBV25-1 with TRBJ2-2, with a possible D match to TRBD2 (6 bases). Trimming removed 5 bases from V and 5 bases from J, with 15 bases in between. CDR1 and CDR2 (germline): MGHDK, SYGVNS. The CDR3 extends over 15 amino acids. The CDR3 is CASSSAGGATGELFF. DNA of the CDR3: TGTGCCAGCAGTTCCGCAGGAGGGGCTACCGGGGAGCTGTTTTTT.

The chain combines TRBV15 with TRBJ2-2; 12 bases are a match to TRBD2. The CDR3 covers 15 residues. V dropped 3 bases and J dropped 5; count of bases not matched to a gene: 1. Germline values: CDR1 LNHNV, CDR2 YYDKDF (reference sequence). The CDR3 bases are TGTGCCACCAGCAGTCTAGCGGGAGGGACCGGGGAGCTGTTTTTT. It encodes CATSSLAGGTGELFF. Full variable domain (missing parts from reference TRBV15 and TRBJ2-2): DAMVIQNPRYQVTQFGKPVTLSCSQTLNHNVMYWYQQKSSQAPKLLFHYYDKDFNNEADTPDNFQSRRPNTSFCFLDIRSPGLGDTAMYLCATSSLAGGTGELFFGEGSRLTVL.

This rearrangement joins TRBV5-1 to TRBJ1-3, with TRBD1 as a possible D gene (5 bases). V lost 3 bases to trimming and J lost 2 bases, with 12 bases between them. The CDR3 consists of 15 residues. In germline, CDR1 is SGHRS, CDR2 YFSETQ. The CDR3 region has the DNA TGCGCCAGCAGCTCCCAGGGATATACTGGAAACACCATATATTTT. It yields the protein CASSSQGYTGNTIYF.

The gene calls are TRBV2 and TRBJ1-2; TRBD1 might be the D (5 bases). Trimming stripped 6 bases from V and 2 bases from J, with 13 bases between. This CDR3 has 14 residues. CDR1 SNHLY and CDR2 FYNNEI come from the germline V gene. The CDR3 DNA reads TGTGCCAGCAGGGGAGGGGTGACGAACTATGGCTACACCTTC. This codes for CASRGGVTNYGYTF.

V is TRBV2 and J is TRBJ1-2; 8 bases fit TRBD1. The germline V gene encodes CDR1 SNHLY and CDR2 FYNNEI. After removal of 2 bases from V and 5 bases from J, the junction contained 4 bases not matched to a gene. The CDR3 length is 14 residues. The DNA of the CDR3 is TGTGCCAGCAGTGAAAGGACAGGGTCTTATGGCTACACCTTC. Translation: CASSERTGSYGYTF.

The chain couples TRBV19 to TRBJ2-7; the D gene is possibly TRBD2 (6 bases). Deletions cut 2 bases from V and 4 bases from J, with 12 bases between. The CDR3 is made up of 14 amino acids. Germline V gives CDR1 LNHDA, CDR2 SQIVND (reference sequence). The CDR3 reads CASSITRDGYEQYF. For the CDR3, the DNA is TGTGCCAGTAGTATAACGCGGGACGGATACGAGCAGTACTTC.

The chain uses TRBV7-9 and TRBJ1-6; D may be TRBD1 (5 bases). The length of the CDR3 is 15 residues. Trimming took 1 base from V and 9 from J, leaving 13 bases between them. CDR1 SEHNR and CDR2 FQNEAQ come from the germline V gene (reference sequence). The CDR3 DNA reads TGTGCCAGCAGCTTAGGACAGAGTAATGTTTCACCCCTCCACTTT. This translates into CASSLGQSNVSPLHF.

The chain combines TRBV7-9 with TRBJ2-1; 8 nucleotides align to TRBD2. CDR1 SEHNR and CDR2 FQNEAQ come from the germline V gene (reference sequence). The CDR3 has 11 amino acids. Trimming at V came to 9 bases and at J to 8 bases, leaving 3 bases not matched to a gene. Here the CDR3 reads CASIGGDEQFF. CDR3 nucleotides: TGTGCCAGTATCGGGGGGGATGAGCAGTTCTTC.

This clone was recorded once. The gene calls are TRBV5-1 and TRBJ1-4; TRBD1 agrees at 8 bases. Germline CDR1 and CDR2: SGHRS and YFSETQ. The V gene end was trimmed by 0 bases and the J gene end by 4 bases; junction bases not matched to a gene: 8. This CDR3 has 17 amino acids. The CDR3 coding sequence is TGCGCCAGCAGCTTGGTTGGGACAGGCCGTATTAATGAAAAACTGTTTTTT. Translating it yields CASSLVGTGRINEKLFF. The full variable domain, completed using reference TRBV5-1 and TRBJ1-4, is KAGVTQTPRYLIKTRGQQVTLSCSPISGHRSVSWYQQTPGQGLQFLFEYFSETQRNKGNFPGRFSGRQFSNSRSEMNVSTLELGDSALYLCASSLVGTGRINEKLFFGSGTQLSVL.